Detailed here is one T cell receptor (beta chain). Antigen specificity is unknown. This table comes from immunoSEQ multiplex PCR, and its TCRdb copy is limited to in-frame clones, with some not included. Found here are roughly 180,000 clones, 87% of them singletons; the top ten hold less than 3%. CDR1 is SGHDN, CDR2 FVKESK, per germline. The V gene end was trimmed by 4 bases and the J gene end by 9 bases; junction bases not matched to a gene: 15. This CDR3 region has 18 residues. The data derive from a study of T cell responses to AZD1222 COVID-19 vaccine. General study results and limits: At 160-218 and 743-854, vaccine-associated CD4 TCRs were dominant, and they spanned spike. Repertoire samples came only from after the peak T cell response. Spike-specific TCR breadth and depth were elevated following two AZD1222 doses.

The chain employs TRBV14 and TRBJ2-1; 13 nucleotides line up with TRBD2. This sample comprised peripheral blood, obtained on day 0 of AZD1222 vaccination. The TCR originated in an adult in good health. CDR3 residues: CASSPLTPRTSGSGEQFF. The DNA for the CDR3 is TGTGCCAGCAGCCCGCTAACACCTCGGACTAGCGGGAGTGGTGAGCAGTTCTTC.